The clone carrying this T cell receptor beta chain is a singleton in its sample. The antigen is unknown. The study used samples holding 1-10 million cryopreserved PBMC before DNA extraction. The run of the v3.0 immunoSEQ assay was at survey level. The assay was immunoSEQ multiplex PCR, and TCRdb's table has in-frame clones only and misses some. The sample has around 17,000 clones, approximately 79% seen once. The data were taken from a study of long-term antiretroviral therapy in people with HIV. Turning to the study itself: There is a gap of about a decade between the earliest samples and the later 2015 immediate-ART recommendation.

V lost 5 bases and J lost 0, with 20 bases in between. Germline CDR1 reads SEHNR; CDR2 reads FQNEAQ (reference sequence). The CDR3 consists of 18 residues. Study-level points and caveats: ART preceded a rise in diversity that nonetheless stayed lower than in transplant donor controls.

The chain employs TRBV7-9 and TRBJ2-1; maybe TRBD2 (7 bases). The receptor was derived from a man aged 18 to 30 with HIV. This specimen was unsorted PBMCs, taken 0.1 years after starting antiretroviral therapy. CDR3: CASSPPRGAVSSYNEQFF. CDR3 bases: TGTGCCAGCAGCCCCCCCCGGGGGGCCGTCAGCTCCTACAATGAGCAGTTCTTC.